A single sample is the source of the 6 T cell receptor beta chains below, sequenced in a study of radiotherapy plus CTLA-4 blockade in lung cancer. The repertoire was sequenced with immunoSEQ multiplex PCR; TCRdb's copy has only in-frame clones and lacks some. The sample lists around 78,000 clones, about 79% occurring once. The material sequenced was peripheral blood, taken from a patient treated with radiotherapy plus ipilimumab. All receptors derive from a human donor with non-small cell lung cancer who had a partial response to radiotherapy plus ipilimumab. Some clones in this sample may be carry-over from other donors' samples.

This chain joins TRBV7-2 and TRBJ2-2, with 13 bases matching TRBD2. CDR3 length equals 18 residues. V gave up 2 bases and J gave up 6 bases; unmatched junction bases: 9. Germline assignment: CDR1 SGHTA and CDR2 FQGNSA. This CDR3 reads CASSLLRTSGGRAGELFF. The CDR3 DNA sequence: TGTGCCAGCAGCTTATTGCGGACTAGCGGGGGTCGGGCCGGGGAGCTGTTTTTT.

This clone was seen more than once but under ten times. This chain links TRBV19 with TRBJ2-7, with a tentative D call TRBD1 (6 bases). The CDR3 has 16 residues. Germline loops: CDR1 LNHDA, CDR2 SQIVND (reference sequence). Trimming pared 4 bases from V and 2 bases from J, leaving 18 bases between. For the CDR3, the DNA is TGTGCCAGTAGTACCACATTCACAGGGATGGCCTACGAGCAGTACTTC. Its translation: CASSTTFTGMAYEQYF. The entire variable domain, with the rest obtained from reference TRBV19 and TRBJ2-7, is as follows: DGGITQSPKYLFRKEGQNVTLSCEQNLNHDAMYWYRQDPGQGLRLIYYSQIVNDFQKGDIAEGYSVSREKKESFPLTVTSAQKNPTAFYLCASSTTFTGMAYEQYFGPGTRLTVT.

The V call is TRBV4-1, the J call TRBJ2-5; 7 bases map to TRBD1. The J call may be in error: the DNA end matches TRBJ2-7 better. Looked up from germline, CDR1 is MGHRA and CDR2 is YSYEKL. The CDR3 has 15 amino acids. In nucleotides, the CDR3 is TGCGCCAGCAGCCAAGAGAGGGGGACAGCCTACGAGCAGTACTTC. Its protein product is CASSQERGTAYEQYF.

The table lists this clone with a count of one. The chain combines TRBV2 with TRBJ1-6, with TRBD1 identical over 8 bases. CDR1 and CDR2 (germline): SNHLY, FYNNEI. V lost 6 bases, J lost 5 bases, and 3 bases stayed unmatched. The CDR3 totals 14 residues. The CDR3 sequence is CASRTGDDNSPLHF. The CDR3 nucleotides read TGTGCCAGCAGGACAGGGGACGATAATTCACCCCTCCACTTT.

This clone showed up just once. CDR3 sequence reads: CASSDPGQGAPIGYTF. Here the CDR3 DNA reads TGTGCCAGCAGTGACCCGGGACAGGGGGCGCCTATCGGCTACACCTTC. The gene calls are TRBV6-4 and TRBJ1-2; 12 bases map to TRBD1. The germline gives CDR1 MRHNA, CDR2 SNTAGT. The CDR3 runs 16 residues. V shed 2 bases and J 8 bases; nucleotides not matched to a gene: 9.

This clone was counted a few times. V usage is TRBV29-1 and J usage is TRBJ2-1; TRBD1 aligns across 7 bases. CDR3 length: 13 residues. Germline V lookup: CDR1 SQVTM, CDR2 ANQGSEA. With 7 bases clipped from V and 4 bases from J, the junction kept 7 bases outside the gene matches. CDR3 sequence (DNA): TGCAGCGCTTCCGGGACAGTTTACAATGAGCAGTTCTTC. Residues: CSASGTVYNEQFF.